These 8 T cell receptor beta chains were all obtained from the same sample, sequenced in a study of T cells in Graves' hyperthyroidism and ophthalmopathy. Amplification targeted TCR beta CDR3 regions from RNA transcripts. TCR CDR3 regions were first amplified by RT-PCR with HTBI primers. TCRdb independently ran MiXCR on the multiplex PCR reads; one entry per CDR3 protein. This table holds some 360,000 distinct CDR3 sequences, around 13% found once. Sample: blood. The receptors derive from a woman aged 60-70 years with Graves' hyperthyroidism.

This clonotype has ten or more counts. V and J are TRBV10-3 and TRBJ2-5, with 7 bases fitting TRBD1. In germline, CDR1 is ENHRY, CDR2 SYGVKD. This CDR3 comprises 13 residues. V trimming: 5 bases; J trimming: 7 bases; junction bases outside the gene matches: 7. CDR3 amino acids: CAISTGTVGTQYF. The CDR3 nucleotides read TGTGCCATCAGTACCGGGACAGTCGGGACCCAGTACTTC.

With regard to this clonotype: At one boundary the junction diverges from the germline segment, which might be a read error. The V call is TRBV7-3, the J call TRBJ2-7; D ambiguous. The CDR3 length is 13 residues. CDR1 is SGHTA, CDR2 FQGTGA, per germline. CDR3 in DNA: TGTGCCAACAGCCTAGGTAACTCCTACGAGCAGTACTTC. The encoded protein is CANSLGNSYEQYF.

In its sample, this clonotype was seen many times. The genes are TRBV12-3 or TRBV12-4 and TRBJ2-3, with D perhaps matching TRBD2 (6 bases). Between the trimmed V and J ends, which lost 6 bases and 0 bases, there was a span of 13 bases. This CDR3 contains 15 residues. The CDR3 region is CASRGRGESTDTQYF. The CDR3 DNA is TGTGCCAGCAGGGGCCGCGGGGAGAGCACAGATACGCAGTATTTT.

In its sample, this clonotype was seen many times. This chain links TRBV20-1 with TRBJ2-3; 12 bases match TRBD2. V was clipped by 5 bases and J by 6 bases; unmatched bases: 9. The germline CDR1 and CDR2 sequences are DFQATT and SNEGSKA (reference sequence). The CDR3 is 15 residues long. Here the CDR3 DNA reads TGCAGTGCTGGACCGACTAGCGGGAGATCGGATACGCAGTATTTT. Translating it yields CSAGPTSGRSDTQYF.

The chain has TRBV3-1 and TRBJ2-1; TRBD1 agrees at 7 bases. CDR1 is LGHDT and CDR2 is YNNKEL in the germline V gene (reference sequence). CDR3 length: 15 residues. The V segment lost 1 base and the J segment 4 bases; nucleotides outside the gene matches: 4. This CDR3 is CASSQAQTGYNEQFF. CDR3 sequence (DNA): TGTGCCAGCAGCCAAGCCCAGACAGGGTACAATGAGCAGTTCTTC.

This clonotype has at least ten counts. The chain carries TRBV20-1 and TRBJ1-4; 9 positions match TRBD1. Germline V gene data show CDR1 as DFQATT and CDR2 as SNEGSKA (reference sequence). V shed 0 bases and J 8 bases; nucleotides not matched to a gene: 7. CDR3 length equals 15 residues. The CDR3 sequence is CSARDPTGGEEKLFF. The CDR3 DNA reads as TGCAGTGCTAGAGATCCGACAGGGGGTGAAGAAAAACTGTTTTTT.

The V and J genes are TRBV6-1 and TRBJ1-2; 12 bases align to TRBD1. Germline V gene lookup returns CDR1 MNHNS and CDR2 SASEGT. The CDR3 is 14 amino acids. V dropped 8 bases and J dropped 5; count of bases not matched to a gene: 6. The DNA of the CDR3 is TGTGCCAGCTCCGGGACAGGGGGCATGTATGGCTACACCTTC. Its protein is CASSGTGGMYGYTF.

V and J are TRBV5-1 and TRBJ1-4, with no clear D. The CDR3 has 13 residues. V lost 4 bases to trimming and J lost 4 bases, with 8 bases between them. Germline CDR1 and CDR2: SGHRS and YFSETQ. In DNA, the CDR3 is TGCGCCAGCAGCCGAGACCTTAATGAAAAACTGTTTTTT. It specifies CASSRDLNEKLFF.